This entry describes one T cell receptor beta chain. Antigen: not known. The sample originates from a study of immune evolution from preneoplasia to lung adenocarcinoma. The overall study: HLA loss of heterozygosity: about 7% AIS, less than 18% MIA, around 35% ADC, none AAH. General study findings and limits: Normal lung had highest clonality; later lesions appeared denser, more diverse.

Premalignant or tumor cells were enriched by macro-dissection after pathologic assessment. This CDR3 region has 16 residues. The V end lost 1 base, the J end lost 4 bases, and 13 bases lay between the germline ends. The germline gives CDR1 KGHSH, CDR2 LQKENI. Using immunoSEQ multiplex PCR, the repertoire was profiled, and TCRdb retains in-frame clones only, with some absent. The profile shows about 26,000 clones, less than 80% of them singletons. The chain combines TRBV18 with TRBJ1-4; the D is unclear. The clonotype was recovered from a person between 60 and 70 years old with invasive lung adenocarcinoma. Some clones in this sample may be carry-over from other donors' samples. Sequencing input: FFPE invasive lung adenocarcinoma tissue. For the CDR3, the DNA is TGTGCCAGCTCACCACTCGAGGGTTTTCGTAATGAAAAACTGTTTTTT. Amino acid sequence: CASSPLEGFRNEKLFF.